This T cell receptor (beta chain) stems from a study of glioma-infiltrating T cells. Using RNA template, CDR3s of TCR alpha and beta were amplified with iRepertoire arm-PCR. Via MiXCR, TCRdb re-called the multiplex PCR reads, giving one row per CDR3 protein. The sample records 160,000 or so distinct CDR3 sequences, 43% being singletons. This clonotype was recorded at least ten times. CDR1 MNHNS and CDR2 SASEGT come from the germline V gene. Deletions cut 2 bases from V and 4 bases from J, with 11 bases between. The length of the CDR3 is 14 residues. This receptor was obtained from a human donor with low-grade glioma or glioblastoma, undergoing nonglioma brain surgery, or in good health (not recorded which). Source material: glioma tissue, nonneoplastic brain tissue, or PBMCs (not recorded which). The chain has TRBV6-1 and TRBJ1-1; possibly TRBD1 for D (5 bases). CDR3 amino acids: CASSESYRTTEAFF. Here the CDR3 DNA reads TGTGCCAGCAGTGAATCGTACAGGACCACTGAAGCTTTCTTT.